This T cell receptor beta chain was sequenced during a study of blood T cell repertoires in COVID-19. The repertoire was sequenced with immunoSEQ multiplex PCR; TCRdb's copy has only in-frame clones and lacks some. Of about 280,000 clones in the sample, just under 90% were seen once. A single count supports this clone. The V and J ends lost 0 bases and 4 bases respectively, with 8 bases between them. The CDR3 consists of 14 residues. Germline V gene sequence: CDR1 MGHRA, CDR2 YSYEKL. The chain is built from TRBV4-1 and TRBJ2-3, with D uncertain. The receptor was derived from a woman aged 30 to 39 with acute COVID-19. The sequencing input was PBMCs or T cells enriched from blood (not recorded which). CDR3 amino acids: CASSQEPGADTQYF. CDR3 DNA sequence: TGCGCCAGCAGCCAAGAGCCCGGTGCAGATACGCAGTATTTT.